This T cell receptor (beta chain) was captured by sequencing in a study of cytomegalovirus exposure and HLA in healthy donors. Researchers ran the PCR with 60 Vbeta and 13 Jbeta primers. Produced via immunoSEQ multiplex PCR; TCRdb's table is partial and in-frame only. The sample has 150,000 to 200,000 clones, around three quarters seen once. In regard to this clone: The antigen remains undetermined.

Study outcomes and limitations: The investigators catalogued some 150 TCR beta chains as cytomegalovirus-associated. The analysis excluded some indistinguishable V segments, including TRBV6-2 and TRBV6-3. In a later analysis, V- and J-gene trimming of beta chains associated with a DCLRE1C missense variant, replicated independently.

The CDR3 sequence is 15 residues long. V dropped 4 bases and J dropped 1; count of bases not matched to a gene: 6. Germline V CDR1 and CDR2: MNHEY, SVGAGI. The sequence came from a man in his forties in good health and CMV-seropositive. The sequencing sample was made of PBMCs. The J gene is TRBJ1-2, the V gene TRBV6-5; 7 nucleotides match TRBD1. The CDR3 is CASSFDSGGNYGYTF. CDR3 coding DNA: TGTGCCAGCAGTTTCGATTCAGGGGGTAACTATGGCTACACCTTC.